This T cell receptor (beta chain) was identified during a study of blood T cell repertoires in COVID-19. This table comes from immunoSEQ multiplex PCR, and its TCRdb copy is limited to in-frame clones, with some not included. The profile covers roughly 120,000 clones, with 85% to 90% appearing a single time and roughly 2.2% taken by the ten largest. CDR1 is WNHNN and CDR2 is SYGVQD in the germline V gene (reference sequence). The CDR3 is 15 amino acids. V lost 4 bases, J lost 1 base, and 12 bases lay in between. This sequence joins TRBV10-1 and TRBJ2-3, with D perhaps TRBD2 (5 bases). This receptor was taken from a woman aged 45-65 years with acute or convalescent COVID-19. Sequencing was carried out using peripheral blood. CDR3 nucleotides: TGCGCCAGCAGTGTTAGTGGGAGCGGCACAGATACGCAGTATTTT. Amino acid sequence: CASSVSGSGTDTQYF.